The T cell receptor (beta chain) under discussion was sequenced for a study of OX40 agonist ivuxolimab in advanced cancers. Background on the study: Participants, 82.7% male, averaged about 56 years of age, ranging from about 23 to 90. Two cutaneous melanoma patients and one hepatocellular carcinoma patient, three in all, had partial responses.

Concerning this clone itself: Its specificity is not known.

Trimming left V 2 bases short and J 7 bases short, with 11 bases between. This CDR3 spans 14 amino acids. CDR1 is LNHDA, CDR2 SQIVND, per germline (reference sequence). TCRdb's copy holds only in-frame clones and misses some; the assay was immunoSEQ multiplex PCR. The data hold tens of thousands of clones, with about 83% observed a single time. General study results and limits: Circulating CD4+ and CD8+ T cells showed clonal expansion by week 6 at 0.1 to 3.0 mg/kg. Researchers did not determine the expanded peripheral T cells' antigen specificity.

This TCR was recovered from an adult with an advanced solid tumor such as melanoma, head and neck, liver or kidney cancer. Sequencing used CD4+ or CD8+ T cells sorted from blood, obtained in a trial of the OX40 agonist ivuxolimab. The chain uses TRBV19 and TRBJ1-4; D call uncertain. The CDR3 coding sequence is TGTGCCAGTAGTATACGGGGAGACGGTGAAAAACTGTTTTTT. The encoded protein is CASSIRGDGEKLFF. Based on the CDR3 plus reference TRBV19 and TRBJ1-4, the full variable domain is DGGITQSPKYLFRKEGQNVTLSCEQNLNHDAMYWYRQDPGQGLRLIYYSQIVNDFQKGDIAEGYSVSREKKESFPLTVTSAQKNPTAFYLCASSIRGDGEKLFFGSGTQLSVL.